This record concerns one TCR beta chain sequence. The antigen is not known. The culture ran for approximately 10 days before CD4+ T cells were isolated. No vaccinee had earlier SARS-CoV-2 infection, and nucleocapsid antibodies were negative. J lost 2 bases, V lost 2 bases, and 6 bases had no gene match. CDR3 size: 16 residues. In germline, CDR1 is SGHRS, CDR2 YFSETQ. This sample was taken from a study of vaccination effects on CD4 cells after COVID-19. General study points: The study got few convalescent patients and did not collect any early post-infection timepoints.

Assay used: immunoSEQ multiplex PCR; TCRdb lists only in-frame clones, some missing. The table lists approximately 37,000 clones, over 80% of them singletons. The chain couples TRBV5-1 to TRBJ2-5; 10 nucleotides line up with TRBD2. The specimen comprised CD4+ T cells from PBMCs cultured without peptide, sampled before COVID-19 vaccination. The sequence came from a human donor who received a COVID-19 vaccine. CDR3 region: CASSFSSGGIQETQYF. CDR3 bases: TGCGCCAGCAGCTTTTCTAGCGGGGGCATTCAAGAGACCCAGTACTTC.